A selection of T cell receptor beta chains follows, all from one sample in a study of OX40 agonist ivuxolimab in advanced cancers. Produced via immunoSEQ multiplex PCR; TCRdb's table is partial and in-frame only. This repertoire shows approximately 38,000 clones, approximately 83% found once; its top ten account for around a fifth. The source was CD4+ or CD8+ T cells sorted from blood, collected in a trial of the OX40 agonist ivuxolimab. The origin of the receptors is an adult with an advanced solid tumor such as melanoma, head and neck, liver or kidney cancer. Each CDR3 is given with its conserved first and last residue. D genes are given only for firm matches. Clone size is shown for a subset of rows, as once, few, many or a class of expanded clone.

clone_size	v_call	j_call	d_call	cdr3_aa	cdr3_nt
NA	TRBV27	TRBJ2-5	NA	CASSPGSGGETQYF	TGTGCCAGCAGCCCCGGTTCAGGGGGGGAGACCCAGTACTTC
NA	TRBV5-4	TRBJ2-7	TRBD1	CASSFGQGGSYEQYF	TGTGCCAGCAGCTTTGGACAGGGAGGATCCTACGAGCAGTACTTC
NA	TRBV5-4	TRBJ2-7	NA	CASSSITGQYEQYF	TGTGCCAGCAGCTCGATAACTGGACAGTACGAGCAGTACTTC
few	TRBV10-3	TRBJ2-7	NA	CAISPSLGRDYEQYF	TGTGCCATCAGTCCATCTCTGGGCAGGGACTACGAGCAGTACTTC
NA	TRBV19	TRBJ1-2	NA	CASRENGGEGYGYTF	TGTGCCAGTAGGGAAAATGGGGGGGAAGGCTATGGCTACACCTTC
NA	TRBV2	TRBJ2-2	NA	CASSGSRENTGELFF	TGTGCCAGCAGTGGGAGCAGGGAGAACACCGGGGAGCTGTTTTTT
NA	TRBV27	TRBJ2-1	TRBD1	CASSLTDRVYNEQFF	TGTGCCAGCAGTTTGACGGACAGGGTCTACAATGAGCAGTTCTTC
NA	TRBV11-3	TRBJ2-3	NA	CASSSGTDTQYF	TGTGCCAGCAGCTCCGGGACAGATACGCAGTATTTT
NA	TRBV7-9	TRBJ2-1	TRBD2	CASSLQTSGSSNEQFF	TGTGCCAGCAGCTTACAAACTAGCGGGAGTAGTAATGAGCAGTTCTTC
once	TRBV6-5	TRBJ1-3	NA	CASKESSGNTIYF	TGTGCCAGCAAGGAATCCTCTGGAAACACCATATATTTT
NA	TRBV27	TRBJ2-1	NA	CASGVGESSYNEQFF	TGTGCCAGTGGGGTCGGAGAATCTTCCTACAATGAGCAGTTCTTC
NA	TRBV5-6	TRBJ2-3	NA	CASSLTTGYSTDTQYF	TGTGCCAGCAGCTTGACAACGGGGTACAGCACAGATACGCAGTATTTT
NA	TRBV11-2	TRBJ2-3	TRBD2	CASSPSPGTSGASTDTQYF	TGTGCCAGCAGCCCGAGCCCCGGGACTAGCGGGGCTAGCACAGATACGCAGTATTTT
once	TRBV7-3	TRBJ1-1	TRBD1	CASSSPGQPNTEAFF	TGTGCCAGCAGCTCCCCGGGACAGCCGAACACTGAAGCTTTCTTT
NA	TRBV6-4	TRBJ2-3	TRBD2	CASSEGLAGGNTQYF	TGTGCCAGCAGTGAGGGACTAGCGGGGGGGAATACGCAGTATTTT
NA	TRBV29-1	TRBJ1-2	NA	CSCGSWTSSYYGYTF	TGCAGCTGTGGGAGCTGGACCTCGTCTTACTATGGCTACACCTTC
NA	TRBV6-1	TRBJ1-5	NA	CASSVLARAGNQPQHF	TGTGCCAGCAGTGTACTTGCTCGGGCGGGCAATCAGCCCCAGCATTTT
NA	TRBV18	TRBJ2-5	NA	CASSPPAAYPQETQYF	TGTGCCAGCTCACCACCGGCGGCATATCCACAAGAGACCCAGTACTTC
NA	TRBV6-1	TRBJ2-1	NA	CASSDQQGESYNEQFF	TGTGCCAGCAGTGACCAGCAGGGAGAGTCCTACAATGAGCAGTTCTTC
NA	TRBV11-2	TRBJ1-1	NA	CASSLSTVEAFF	TGTGCCAGCAGCCTGAGCACTGTAGAAGCTTTCTTT
NA	TRBV5-6	TRBJ2-1	NA	CASSLDGVGSSYNEQFF	TGTGCCAGCAGCTTGGACGGGGTGGGAAGCTCCTACAATGAGCAGTTCTTC
NA	TRBV29-1	TRBJ2-7	TRBD2	CSVAFGMLAGTYEQYF	TGCAGCGTTGCCTTTGGGATGCTAGCGGGGACCTACGAGCAGTACTTC
NA	TRBV7-9	TRBJ2-7	TRBD2	CASSLVLAGSYEQYF	TGTGCCAGCAGCTTAGTCCTAGCGGGGTCCTACGAGCAGTACTTC
NA	TRBV18	TRBJ2-7	NA	CASSKDYEQYF	TGTGCCAGCTCAAAGGACTACGAGCAGTACTTC
NA	TRBV5-1	TRBJ2-1	NA	CASSSKELGLSYNEQFF	TGCGCCAGCAGCTCAAAAGAACTAGGACTCTCCTACAATGAGCAGTTCTTC
NA	TRBV9	TRBJ2-1	TRBD2	CASSVGTSMNEQFF	TGTGCCAGCAGCGTAGGGACTAGTATGAATGAGCAGTTCTTC
NA	TRBV5-5	TRBJ2-7	NA	CASSLTGALSYEQYF	TGTGCCAGCAGCTTGACGGGAGCCCTCTCCTACGAGCAGTACTTC
NA	TRBV27	TRBJ1-1	TRBD1	CASSEQGMNTEAFF	TGTGCCAGCAGTGAACAGGGGATGAACACTGAAGCTTTCTTT
NA	TRBV9	TRBJ2-3	TRBD1	CASSAGQASTDTQYF	TGTGCCAGCAGCGCGGGACAGGCTAGCACAGATACGCAGTATTTT
NA	TRBV2	TRBJ2-1	NA	CASSEARGISYNEQFF	TGTGCCAGCAGTGAAGCGCGGGGAATCAGTTACAATGAGCAGTTCTTC
once	TRBV28	TRBJ2-7	NA	CASSLGVRRGLYF	TGTGCCAGCAGTTTAGGCGTGAGGAGGGGTTTATACTTC
NA	TRBV5-1	TRBJ1-1	TRBD1	CASSLGQGAFEAFF	TGCGCCAGCAGCTTGGGACAGGGGGCATTTGAAGCTTTCTTT
NA	TRBV4-1	TRBJ2-7	NA	CASSQVSQYEQYF	TGCGCCAGCAGCCAAGTCTCGCAATACGAGCAGTACTTC
NA	TRBV7-9	TRBJ2-7	TRBD1	CASTGGSYEQYF	TGTGCCAGTACAGGGGGCTCCTACGAGCAGTACTTC
NA	TRBV5-1	TRBJ2-3	NA	CASSSLGSRLATDTQYF	TGCGCCAGCAGCTCCCTAGGAAGTCGGCTGGCGACAGATACGCAGTATTTT
NA	TRBV28	TRBJ1-1	NA	CASSYEGNTEAFF	TGTGCCAGCAGTTATGAAGGGAACACTGAAGCTTTCTTT